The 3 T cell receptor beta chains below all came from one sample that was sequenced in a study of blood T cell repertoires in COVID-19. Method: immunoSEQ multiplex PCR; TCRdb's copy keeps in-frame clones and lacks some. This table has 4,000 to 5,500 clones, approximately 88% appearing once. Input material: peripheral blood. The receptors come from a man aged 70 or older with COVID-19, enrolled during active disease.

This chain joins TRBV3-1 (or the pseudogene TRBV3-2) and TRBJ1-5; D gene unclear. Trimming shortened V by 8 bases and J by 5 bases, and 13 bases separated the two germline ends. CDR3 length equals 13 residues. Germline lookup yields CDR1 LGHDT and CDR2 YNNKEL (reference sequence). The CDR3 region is CASSQVADQPQHF. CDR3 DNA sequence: TGTGCCAGCTCCCAGGTGGCTGATCAGCCCCAGCATTTT.

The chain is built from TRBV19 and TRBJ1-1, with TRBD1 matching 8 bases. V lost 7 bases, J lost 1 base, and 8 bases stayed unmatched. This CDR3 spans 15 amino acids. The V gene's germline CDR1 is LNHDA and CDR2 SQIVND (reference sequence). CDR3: CASNDAGTGNTEAFF. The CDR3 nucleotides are TGTGCCAGTAATGACGCCGGGACAGGGAACACTGAAGCTTTCTTT. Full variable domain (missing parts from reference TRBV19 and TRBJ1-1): DGGITQSPKYLFRKEGQNVTLSCEQNLNHDAMYWYRQDPGQGLRLIYYSQIVNDFQKGDIAEGYSVSREKKESFPLTVTSAQKNPTAFYLCASNDAGTGNTEAFFGQGTRLTVV.

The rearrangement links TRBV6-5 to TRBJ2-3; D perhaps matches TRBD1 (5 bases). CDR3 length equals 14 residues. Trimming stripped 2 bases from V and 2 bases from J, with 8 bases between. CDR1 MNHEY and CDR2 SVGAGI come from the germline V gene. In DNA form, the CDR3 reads TGTGCCAGCAGTTACGGGGCATCCACAGATACGCAGTATTTT. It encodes CASSYGASTDTQYF.